The 29 T cell receptor beta chains presented below share a single source sample, sequenced in a study of blood T cell repertoires in COVID-19. Method: immunoSEQ multiplex PCR; TCRdb's copy keeps in-frame clones and lacks some. The sample shows under 350,000 clones, roughly 90% of them seen only once. Sequenced input: peripheral blood. The receptors derive from a man aged 40-49 years with acute or convalescent COVID-19.

The rearrangement links TRBV10-3 to TRBJ2-7, with D maybe TRBD1 (5 bases). Germline assignment: CDR1 ENHRY and CDR2 SYGVKD. CDR3 size: 16 residues. Deletions cut 0 bases from V and 7 bases from J, with 19 bases between. CDR3 sequence: CAISESWGPKAEEQYF. CDR3 DNA: TGTGCCATCAGTGAGTCGTGGGGCCCCAAGGCGGAAGAGCAGTACTTC.

V gene TRBV6-5 combines with J gene TRBJ1-1, with 9 bases identical to TRBD1. In germline, CDR1 is MNHEY, CDR2 SVGAGI. This CDR3 is 14 amino acids long. The V segment lost 5 bases and the J segment 5 bases; nucleotides outside the gene matches: 6. The CDR3 sequence is CASSIWTGETEAFF. The CDR3 region has the DNA TGTGCCAGCAGTATATGGACAGGGGAGACTGAAGCTTTCTTT.

This clone came up once. The rearrangement joins TRBV29-1 to TRBJ2-7; weak D call: TRBD2 (5 bases). The CDR3 is 12 residues long. Trimming removed 4 bases at V and 5 bases at J, with 12 bases between. Germline-derived CDR1 and CDR2 are SQVTM and ANQGSEA. CDR3 sequence reads: CSVGLNGDEQYF. DNA of the CDR3: TGCAGCGTTGGCCTGAACGGGGACGAGCAGTACTTC.

The chain joins TRBV5-1 to TRBJ1-2, with 7 positions matching TRBD1. Germline CDR1 is SGHRS and CDR2 is YFSETQ. V lost 4 bases, J lost 6 bases, and 6 bases stayed unmatched. This CDR3 is built from 13 residues. Here the CDR3 DNA reads TGCGCCAGCAGCCAAGGGGGCATCGATGGCTACACCTTC. This sequence encodes CASSQGGIDGYTF. Together with reference TRBV5-1 and TRBJ1-2, the CDR3 gives the full variable domain: KAGVTQTPRYLIKTRGQQVTLSCSPISGHRSVSWYQQTPGQGLQFLFEYFSETQRNKGNFPGRFSGRQFSNSRSEMNVSTLELGDSALYLCASSQGGIDGYTFGSGTRLTVV.

This rearrangement joins TRBV10-2 to TRBJ1-1; 10 nucleotides line up with TRBD1. With V trimmed by 8 bases and J by 1 base, 1 base remained unmatched. Germline V gene lookup returns CDR1 WSHSY and CDR2 SAAADI. CDR3 size: 13 residues. The CDR3 reads CASRDRGNTEAFF. In nucleotides, the CDR3 is TGCGCCAGCCGGGACAGGGGGAACACTGAAGCTTTCTTT.

The rearrangement joins TRBV5-4 to TRBJ1-2; no firm D call. Trimming shortened V by 4 bases and J by 8 bases, and 18 bases separated the two germline ends. CDR3 size: 14 residues. Germline V gene lookup returns CDR1 SGHNT and CDR2 YYREEE (reference sequence). The CDR3 is CASSRSVAEGGYTF. As DNA, the CDR3 is TGTGCCAGCAGCCGCTCGGTAGCAGAAGGAGGCTACACCTTC.

This sequence joins TRBV6-5 and TRBJ2-7; possibly TRBD1 for D (6 bases). The germline V gene has CDR1 MNHEY and CDR2 SVGAGI. Deletions cut 5 bases from V and 3 bases from J, with 14 bases between. The CDR3 totals 14 residues. In nucleotides, the CDR3 is TGTGCCAGCAGTCCGGGACAAAGGGGCTACGAGCAGTACTTC. The encoded protein is CASSPGQRGYEQYF.

The rearrangement joins TRBV5-1 to TRBJ2-2; 9 bases line up with TRBD1. Germline lookup yields CDR1 SGHRS and CDR2 YFSETQ. After removal of 0 bases from V and 5 bases from J, the junction contained 5 bases not matched to a gene. The CDR3 runs to 16 residues. CDR3: CASSLVGQGGTGELFF. DNA for the CDR3: TGCGCCAGCAGCTTGGTGGGACAGGGAGGAACCGGGGAGCTGTTTTTT.

The chain combines TRBV5-1 with TRBJ2-2; D is possibly TRBD2 (6 bases). CDR1 is SGHRS and CDR2 is YFSETQ in the germline V gene. Trimming took off 4 bases at V and 4 bases at J, with 17 bases between the two ends. The CDR3 is 16 residues long. The CDR3 region is CASSLGAVEGTGELFF. The CDR3 DNA reads as TGCGCCAGCAGCCTCGGAGCAGTGGAGGGCACCGGGGAGCTGTTTTTT.

V usage is TRBV6-5 and J usage is TRBJ2-7, with 7 bases fitting TRBD1. Germline trimming cut 5 bases from V and 2 bases from J; bases unmatched to any gene: 6. CDR1 is MNHEY, CDR2 SVGAGI, per germline. This CDR3 has 14 residues. CDR3 in DNA: TGTGCCAGCAGTACCCGGGACAGAGCCTACGAGCAGTACTTC. This gives the protein CASSTRDRAYEQYF.

The chain employs TRBV4-2 and TRBJ1-5; TRBD1 matches at 7 bases. The CDR3 has 14 amino acids. V trimming: 4 bases; J trimming: 8 bases; junction bases outside the gene matches: 8. The germline gives CDR1 LGHNA, CDR2 YNFKEQ. CDR3 loop: CASSLQGVPKPQHF. The CDR3 DNA is TGTGCCAGCAGCCTTCAGGGGGTCCCGAAGCCCCAGCATTTT.

The CDR3 is CASSPTGGLTEAFF. In nucleotides, the CDR3 is TGTGCCAGCTCACCTACAGGGGGCCTAACTGAAGCTTTCTTT. This chain links TRBV18 with TRBJ1-1; TRBD1 aligns across 9 bases. After removal of 3 bases from V and 5 bases from J, the junction contained 4 bases not matched to a gene. The CDR3 is 14 residues long. CDR1 and CDR2 (germline): KGHSH, LQKENI.

The chain is built from TRBV9 and TRBJ2-1; D perhaps matches TRBD1 (5 bases). The length of the CDR3 is 13 residues. Looked up from germline, CDR1 is SGDLS and CDR2 is YYNGEE. V was clipped by 4 bases and J by 8 bases, with 13 bases between them. The CDR3 sequence: CASSPGQGYEQFF. DNA of the CDR3: TGTGCCAGCAGCCCCGGTCAGGGATATGAGCAGTTCTTC.

This clone was counted a single time. The sample contains more than one DNA sequence encoding this CDR3. The gene calls are TRBV5-1 and TRBJ2-3; no definite D call. The germline V gene encodes CDR1 SGHRS and CDR2 YFSETQ. The V end was cut by 0 bases, the J end by 2 bases, with 7 bases between. The CDR3 consists of 14 residues. The CDR3 sequence: CASSLGLDTDTQYF. DNA for the CDR3: TGCGCCAGCAGCTTGGGACTTGACACAGATACGCAGTATTTT.

This clone was observed once. The rearrangement joins TRBV24-1 to TRBJ2-2; 9 bases map to TRBD1. V was pared by 2 bases and J by 7 bases, with 13 bases of the junction left unmatched. The CDR3 has 18 amino acids. Germline CDR1 reads KGHDR; CDR2 reads SFDVKD. CDR3 sequence: CATSDSAGTGLSLGELFF. DNA for the CDR3: TGTGCCACCAGTGATTCCGCCGGGACAGGGCTGTCGCTCGGGGAGCTGTTTTTT.

The genes are TRBV7-2 and TRBJ1-5, with a possible D match to TRBD1 (6 bases). The V end was cut by 1 base, the J end by 7 bases, with 14 bases between. Germline values: CDR1 SGHTA, CDR2 FQGNSA. The CDR3 consists of 15 residues. The CDR3 protein is CASSLVSGVDQPQHF. The CDR3 DNA is TGTGCCAGCAGCTTAGTATCAGGGGTGGACCAGCCCCAGCATTTT.

The chain recombines TRBV10-1 with TRBJ1-2, with a possible D match to TRBD1 (6 bases). Germline CDR1 is WNHNN and CDR2 is SYGVQD (reference sequence). The germline V and J ends were trimmed by 5 bases and 2 bases, with 9 bases remaining between them. The CDR3 spans 13 residues. The CDR3 bases are TGCGCCAGCAGTTCAGGGGAAAACTATGGCTACACCTTC. The encoded protein is CASSSGENYGYTF.

The chain uses TRBV5-6 and TRBJ1-6; TRBD1 matches 7 bases. V gave up 4 bases and J gave up 7 bases; unmatched junction bases: 8. This CDR3 has 15 residues. The germline gives CDR1 SGHDT, CDR2 YYEEEE. The CDR3 loop reads CASSGDSLANSPLHF. In DNA form, the CDR3 reads TGTGCCAGCAGCGGGGACAGTCTGGCGAATTCACCCCTCCACTTT.

The J gene is TRBJ2-1, the V gene TRBV7-3; 9 bases line up with TRBD1. Germline CDR1 SGHTA, CDR2 FQGTGA. This CDR3 region has 12 residues. The ends lost 6 bases at V and 10 bases at J; junction bases unmatched: 4. The CDR3 is CASRTGGGEQFF. CDR3 coding DNA: TGTGCCAGCAGAACAGGGGGCGGGGAGCAGTTCTTC. Supplemented by reference TRBV7-3 and TRBJ2-1, the full variable domain reads GAGVSQTPSNKVTEKGKYVELRCDPISGHTALYWYRQSLGQGPEFLIYFQGTGAADDSGLPNDRFFAVRPEGSVSTLKIQRTERGDSAVYLCASRTGGGEQFFGPGTRLTVL.

The chain is built from TRBV6-1 and TRBJ2-7, with a possible D match to TRBD1 (5 bases). Trimming took off 3 bases at V and 3 bases at J, with 21 bases between the two ends. This CDR3 has 17 residues. In germline, CDR1 is MNHNS, CDR2 SASEGT. CDR3 sequence (DNA): TGTGCCAGCAGTGATGTATTTAAGGGGCCTCGACTCTACGAGCAGTACTTC. This encodes CASSDVFKGPRLYEQYF.

V and J are TRBV13 and TRBJ1-2, with 9 bases identical to TRBD1. The CDR3 is 18 amino acids. The germline V gene encodes CDR1 PRHDT and CDR2 FYEKMQ (reference sequence). The V and J ends lost 5 bases and 0 bases, in that order; junction bases with no gene match: 13. The CDR3 is CASSALTGGGTANYGYTF. The CDR3 bases are TGTGCCAGCAGCGCATTAACAGGGGGCGGGACCGCTAACTATGGCTACACCTTC. The whole variable domain, filled in from reference TRBV13 and TRBJ1-2, reads AAGVIQSPRHLIKEKRETATLKCYPIPRHDTVYWYQQGPGQDPQFLISFYEKMQSDKGSIPDRFSAQQFSDYHSELNMSSLELGDSALYFCASSALTGGGTANYGYTFGSGTRLTVV.

The CDR3 nucleotides are TGTGCTAGTGGCTCTGGGGGCCCACCCACAGATACGCAGTATTTT. Its protein product is CASGSGGPPTDTQYF. The chain employs TRBV12-5 and TRBJ2-3; D is possibly TRBD1 (6 bases). V dropped 6 bases and J dropped 2 bases, with 15 bases sitting between them. The CDR3 runs to 15 residues. CDR1 and CDR2 from the germline V gene are LGHNT and FRNRAP.

The chain recombines TRBV20-1 with TRBJ1-2, with 7 nucleotides matching TRBD1. This CDR3 has 11 amino acids. The germline V gene encodes CDR1 DFQATT and CDR2 SNEGSKA (reference sequence). The CDR3 protein is CRPQGGNGYTF. The DNA of the CDR3 is TGCAGGCCCCAAGGGGGCAATGGCTACACCTTC.

The CDR3 DNA follows: TGTGCCAGCAGTTCAGGGGTTCCCAACTATGGCTACACCTTC. It is translated as CASSSGVPNYGYTF. This sequence joins TRBV2 and TRBJ1-2; D might be TRBD1 (6 bases). V lost 5 bases and J 2 bases, leaving 12 bases between the germline ends. This CDR3 spans 14 amino acids. Germline CDR1 is SNHLY and CDR2 is FYNNEI. The whole variable domain, filled in from reference TRBV2 and TRBJ1-2, reads EPEVTQTPSHQVTQMGQEVILRCVPISNHLYFYWYRQILGQKVEFLVSFYNNEISEKSEIFDDQFSVERPDGSNFTLKIRSTKLEDSAMYFCASSSGVPNYGYTFGSGTRLTVV.

Details on this clone: Within the sample, other DNA sequences also encode this same CDR3. This rearrangement joins TRBV2 to TRBJ1-6, with unresolved D. Germline V lookup: CDR1 SNHLY, CDR2 FYNNEI. CDR3 length: 11 amino acids. Trimming pared 5 bases from V and 7 bases from J, leaving 3 bases between. CDR3 coding DNA: TGTGCCAGCAGTTTAAATTCACCCCTCCACTTT. It codes for CASSLNSPLHF.

The gene calls are TRBV7-9 and TRBJ1-1; the match to TRBD1 covers 10 bases. Germline V gene data show CDR1 as SEHNR and CDR2 as FQNEAQ (reference sequence). V dropped 5 bases and J dropped 4; count of bases not matched to a gene: 13. CDR3 length: 17 residues. The CDR3 region is CASSADRGSGSTTEAFF. In nucleotides, the CDR3 is TGTGCCAGCAGCGCGGACAGGGGGAGTGGGTCGACCACTGAAGCTTTCTTT.

This clone was seen a single time. V and J are TRBV15 and TRBJ2-1, with 10 nucleotides matching TRBD2. J was trimmed by 8 bases and V by 5 bases; bases with no gene match: 12. This CDR3 comprises 16 residues. Germline V gene lookup returns CDR1 LNHNV and CDR2 YYDKDF (reference sequence). The CDR3 DNA reads TGTGCCACCAGCGTCCTAAGCGGGGGGGTCCGAGATGAGCAGTTCTTC. Amino acid sequence: CATSVLSGGVRDEQFF.

This clone has a single count. This specimen includes other DNA sequences encoding the same CDR3. The V gene is TRBV5-1, the J gene TRBJ1-1; D is unresolved. The ends were cut back, 0 bases at V and 1 base at J, with 7 bases in the middle. This CDR3 contains 14 residues. Germline V gene data show CDR1 as SGHRS and CDR2 as YFSETQ. The CDR3 sequence: CASSLARGNTEAFF. Written as DNA, the CDR3 is TGCGCCAGCAGCTTGGCACGCGGGAACACTGAAGCTTTCTTT.

This chain links TRBV30 with TRBJ1-1, with a tentative D call TRBD1 (5 bases). This CDR3 comprises 12 residues. Germline assignment: CDR1 GTSNPN and CDR2 SVGIG (reference sequence). Trimming took off 3 bases at V and 5 bases at J, with 10 bases between the two ends. CDR3 in amino acids: CAWSRVGTEAFF. In DNA form, the CDR3 reads TGTGCCTGGAGCAGGGTTGGGACTGAAGCTTTCTTT.